Below are 19 T cell receptor beta chains sequenced from a single sample in a study of vaccination and CD4 T cells after COVID-19. With the Oncomine TCR Beta short-read assay, DNA from cultured CD4+ T cells was sequenced. TCRdb re-derived calls from the PCR reads in MiXCR, one entry per CDR3 protein. The sample has 8,500 to 13,000 distinct CDR3 sequences, about 60% seen once. Which antigens these TCRs recognize remains unknown. Treatment of the sample: approximately 11-day PBMC culture with coronavirus spike peptide pools or control peptides (ViraFEST assay). The specimen was CD4+ T cells from blood, cultured in vitro. The receptors shown here come from a human donor who had recovered from COVID-19.

This clonotype was observed a handful of times. The chain uses TRBV12-3 or TRBV12-4 and TRBJ1-1; D is perhaps TRBD1 (5 bases). Trimming cost V 8 bases and J 1 base, with 14 bases left between them. The CDR3 consists of 14 residues. DNA for the CDR3: TGTGCCAGCGGATTACGTACAGGGAACACTGAAGCTTTCTTT. It specifies CASGLRTGNTEAFF.

CDR3 in amino acids: CASSLDRTSGGSYNEQFF. In DNA, the CDR3 is TGCGCCAGCAGCTTGGATCGGACTAGCGGGGGCTCCTACAATGAGCAGTTCTTC. This rearrangement joins TRBV5-1 to TRBJ2-1, with 13 bases fitting TRBD2. The germline CDR1 and CDR2 sequences are SGHRS and YFSETQ. The CDR3 runs to 18 residues. V lost 0 bases to trimming and J lost 0 bases; unmatched junction nucleotides: 3.

Only one count was recorded for this clonotype. The chain carries TRBV7-9 and TRBJ1-6, with 7 bases matching TRBD1. Germline CDR1 reads SEHNR; CDR2 reads FQNEAQ (reference sequence). The CDR3 extends over 17 amino acids. V shed 2 bases, J shed 7 bases, and the junction held 11 bases outside the gene matches. CDR3 bases: TGTGCCAGCAGCTTACAACAGGGGTTTGGGGAGAATTCACCCCTCCACTTT. This gives the protein CASSLQQGFGENSPLHF.

This chain joins TRBV20-1 and TRBJ1-1; no reliable D call. The CDR3 is 15 amino acids. The V and J ends lost 0 bases and 1 base respectively, with 12 bases between them. Germline V CDR1 and CDR2: DFQATT, SNEGSKA (reference sequence). CDR3 DNA sequence: TGCAGTGCTAGAGATATTTCGGGGAGGAACACTGAAGCTTTCTTT. Translating gives CSARDISGRNTEAFF.

The V and J genes are TRBV5-1 and TRBJ2-5, with 8 bases matching TRBD2. Trimming took 3 bases from V and 5 from J; bases not matched to a gene: 9. Germline V CDR1 and CDR2: SGHRS, YFSETQ. The CDR3 spans 15 residues. The CDR3 DNA is TGCGCCAGCAGCTCCAGCGGGGGCCGGGGGGAGACCCAGTACTTC. The encoded protein is CASSSSGGRGETQYF.

This clonotype was seen a handful of times. CDR3 DNA sequence: TGTGCCAGCTCACCAAGGACAGACCTTGGCTACACCTTC. Its translation is CASSPRTDLGYTF. The rearrangement links TRBV18 to TRBJ1-2; D is possibly TRBD1 (6 bases). This CDR3 region has 13 residues. Deletions cut 2 bases from V and 7 bases from J, with 11 bases between. Germline V gives CDR1 KGHSH, CDR2 LQKENI.

This clonotype was picked up a small number of times. The chain uses TRBV27 and TRBJ2-7, with 11 bases matching TRBD2. The V gene's germline CDR1 is MNHEY and CDR2 SMNVEV (reference sequence). The V gene end was trimmed by 0 bases and the J gene end by 5 bases; junction bases not matched to a gene: 9. This CDR3 has 17 residues. The CDR3 sequence: CASSLSGLAGWGHEQYF. The CDR3 region has the DNA TGTGCCAGCAGTTTATCCGGACTAGCGGGTTGGGGGCACGAGCAGTACTTC.

The genes are TRBV9 and TRBJ1-5; TRBD1 aligns across 7 bases. The CDR3 sequence is 14 residues long. Germline lookup yields CDR1 SGDLS and CDR2 YYNGEE. V lost 3 bases and J lost 7; bases outside the gene matches: 7. CDR3 loop: CASSAELQGQPQHF. Written as DNA, the CDR3 is TGTGCCAGCAGCGCGGAATTACAGGGGCAGCCCCAGCATTTT. Variable domain in full (rest from reference TRBV9 and TRBJ1-5): DSGVTQTPKHLITATGQRVTLRCSPRSGDLSVYWYQQSLDQGLQFLIQYYNGEERAKGNILERFSAQQFPDLHSELNLSSLELGDSALYFCASSAELQGQPQHFGDGTRLSIL.

The CDR3 bases are TGTGCCAGCAGCAAAGAAGGGACAGGAGACTCCTACGAGCAGTACTTC. This sequence encodes CASSKEGTGDSYEQYF. The chain is built from TRBV21-1 and TRBJ2-7; no check of the table's D call, TRBD1, against the DNA was made. TRBV21-1 is given as a pseudogene. This CDR3 region has 16 residues.

The chain is built from TRBV10-2 and TRBJ2-2; D possibly corresponds to TRBD2 (6 bases). The germline V gene has CDR1 WSHSY and CDR2 SAAADI. Trimming pared 6 bases from V and 0 bases from J, leaving 14 bases between. This CDR3 has 16 amino acids. CDR3 sequence (DNA): TGCGCCAGCAGGAGGATGGAGGGCGCGAACACCGGGGAGCTGTTTTTT. It is translated as CASRRMEGANTGELFF.

The CDR3 protein is CATSRDPLGFNEQYF. CDR3 DNA: TGTGCCACCAGCAGAGATCCGTTGGGATTTAACGAGCAGTACTTC. V usage is TRBV15 and J usage is TRBJ2-7; D is unclear. The V end was cut by 0 bases, the J end by 5 bases, with 14 bases between. Germline V gene sequence: CDR1 LNHNV, CDR2 YYDKDF (reference sequence). CDR3 length: 15 residues. Based on the CDR3 plus reference TRBV15 and TRBJ2-7, the full variable domain is DAMVIQNPRYQVTQFGKPVTLSCSQTLNHNVMYWYQQKSSQAPKLLFHYYDKDFNNEADTPDNFQSRRPNTSFCFLDIRSPGLGDTAMYLCATSRDPLGFNEQYFGPGTRLTVT.

This sequence joins TRBV21-1 and TRBJ2-7; no check of the table's D call, TRBD1, against the DNA was made. TRBV21-1 is noted as a pseudogene. The length of the CDR3 is 19 residues. Here the CDR3 DNA reads TGTGCCAGCAGCCCTCGCGCCGCGGGGTCTCCACACGGAGCCTACGAGCAGTACTTC. It specifies CASSPRAAGSPHGAYEQYF.

The J gene is TRBJ2-1, the V gene TRBV3-1; unclear D gene. CDR3 size: 12 residues. V lost 1 base and J 10 bases, leaving 8 bases between the germline ends. Germline values: CDR1 LGHDT, CDR2 YNNKEL (reference sequence). The CDR3 sequence is CASSQVGGEQFF. The CDR3 bases are TGTGCCAGCAGCCAAGTAGGCGGCGAGCAGTTCTTC.

This clonotype was seen a few times. The chain recombines TRBV24-1 with TRBJ2-5; D remains ambiguous. The CDR3 totals 10 residues. Looked up from germline, CDR1 is KGHDR and CDR2 is SFDVKD. The V gene lost 8 bases and the J gene lost 3 bases, with 3 bases spanning the gap. The CDR3 DNA reads TGTGCCACCAACGAAGAGACCCAGTACTTC. Residues: CATNEETQYF.

The CDR3 reads CASSEALVLNTEAFF. Written as DNA, the CDR3 is TGTGCCAGCAGTGAAGCGTTAGTTTTGAACACTGAAGCTTTCTTT. The V gene is TRBV6-1, the J gene TRBJ1-1; no clear D. The CDR3 covers 15 residues. CDR1 and CDR2 from the germline V gene are MNHNS and SASEGT. V was trimmed by 0 bases and J by 0 bases, leaving 8 bases between them.

This clonotype was counted between two and nine times. The chain combines TRBV7-8 with TRBJ1-1; D remains ambiguous. CDR1 SGHVS and CDR2 FQNEAQ come from the germline V gene. The CDR3 loop spans 14 amino acids. Trimming shortened V by 7 bases and J by 2 bases, and 14 bases separated the two germline ends. In nucleotides, the CDR3 is TGTGCCAGCACCCCCCCGGAGTATAACACTGAAGCTTTCTTT. Translated, it gives CASTPPEYNTEAFF.

The chain carries TRBV24-1 and TRBJ1-4; D uncertain. CDR3 length: 15 residues. Germline V gene lookup returns CDR1 KGHDR and CDR2 SFDVKD. With 9 bases removed from V and 0 bases from J, the gap between germline ends came to 13 bases. The chain's CDR3 is CATFGSPATNEKLFF. The CDR3 nucleotides are TGTGCCACCTTTGGGTCCCCCGCAACTAATGAAAAACTGTTTTTT.

The rearrangement uses TRBV24-1 and TRBJ2-1, with a tentative D call TRBD2 (7 bases). The CDR3 runs to 15 residues. V gave up 1 base and J gave up 8 bases, with 14 bases separating them. Germline CDR1 is KGHDR and CDR2 is SFDVKD. Here the CDR3 reads CATSDFGGGADEQFF. CDR3 sequence (DNA): TGTGCCACCAGTGATTTCGGAGGGGGGGCGGATGAGCAGTTCTTC.

The chain has TRBV7-2 and TRBJ1-1, with D possibly being TRBD1 (5 bases). The germline V gene has CDR1 SGHTA and CDR2 FQGNSA. V was trimmed by 2 bases and J by 1 base, leaving 8 bases between them. CDR3 length equals 14 residues. The CDR3 is CASSLLGGNTEAFF. CDR3 coding DNA: TGTGCCAGCAGCTTACTGGGGGGGAACACTGAAGCTTTCTTT.